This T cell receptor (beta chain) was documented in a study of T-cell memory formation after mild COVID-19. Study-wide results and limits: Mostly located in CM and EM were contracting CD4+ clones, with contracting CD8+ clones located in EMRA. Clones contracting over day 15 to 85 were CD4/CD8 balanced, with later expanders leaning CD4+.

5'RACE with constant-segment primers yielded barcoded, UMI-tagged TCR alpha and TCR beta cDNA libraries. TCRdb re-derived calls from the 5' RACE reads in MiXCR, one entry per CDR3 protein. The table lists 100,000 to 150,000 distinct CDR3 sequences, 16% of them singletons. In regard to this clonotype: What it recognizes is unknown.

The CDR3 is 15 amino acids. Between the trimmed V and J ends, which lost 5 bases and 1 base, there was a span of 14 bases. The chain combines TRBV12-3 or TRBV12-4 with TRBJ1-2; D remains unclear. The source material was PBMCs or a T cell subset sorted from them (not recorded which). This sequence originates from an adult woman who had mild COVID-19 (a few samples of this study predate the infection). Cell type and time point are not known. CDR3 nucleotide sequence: TGTGCCAGCAGTGCATTAATACAGATTAACTATGGCTACACCTTC. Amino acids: CASSALIQINYGYTF.